Only one count was recorded for the clone carrying this TCR beta chain. The sample originates from a study of blood T cell repertoires in COVID-19. The CDR3 loop spans 14 amino acids. V was pared by 5 bases and J by 2 bases, with 13 bases between. Germline V gives CDR1 SGHAT, CDR2 FQNNGV. Clones were read by immunoSEQ multiplex PCR, and TCRdb kept only the in-frame ones, dropping some. The sample shows under 250,000 clones, roughly 86% of them seen only once. The sample was peripheral blood. The chain has TRBV11-2 and TRBJ2-7, with D perhaps TRBD1 (5 bases). This TCR was sampled from a woman in her sixties or seventies who had recovered from COVID-19. Here the CDR3 reads CASSRVQGPYEQYF. The DNA for the CDR3 is TGTGCCAGCAGCCGGGTCCAGGGTCCCTACGAGCAGTACTTC.